This passage covers 3 T cell receptor beta chains from one sample sequenced in a study of CD8 T cells in Susac syndrome. With random hexamers, reverse transcription was performed on about 0.5 to 1 ug of RNA. TCRdb re-analysed the immunoSEQ multiplex PCR reads in MiXCR, keeping a single row per CDR3 protein. The sample contains around 150,000 distinct CDR3 sequences, around 93% of which appear only once. Sequenced: CD4+ T cells from PBMCs. The receptors shown here come from a human donor in good health.

The rearrangement joins TRBV7-7 to TRBJ2-6; 12 nucleotides agree with TRBD1. Germline CDR1 and CDR2: SSHAT and FNYEAQ (reference sequence). The CDR3 covers 19 residues. The V gene end was trimmed by 5 bases and the J gene end by 0 bases; junction bases not matched to a gene: 8. CDR3 region: CASSPGQGATSSGANVLTF. CDR3 in DNA: TGTGCCAGCAGCCCGGGACAGGGGGCCACCAGCTCTGGGGCCAACGTCCTGACTTTC. The variable domain in full, with the rest retrieved from reference TRBV7-7 and TRBJ2-6, is GAGVSQSPRYKVTKRGQDVTLRCDPISSHATLYWYQQALGQGPEFLTYFNYEAQPDKSGLPSDRFSAERPEGSISTLTIQRTEQRDSAMYRCASSPGQGATSSGANVLTFGAGSRLTVL.

This clonotype was seen once. The chain uses TRBV20-1 and TRBJ2-3; no clear D. There are 13 residues in the CDR3. The V and J ends lost 0 bases and 3 bases respectively, with 7 bases between them. Per germline, CDR1 DFQATT and CDR2 SNEGSKA (reference sequence). CDR3: CSARDTRTDTQYF. CDR3 coding DNA: TGCAGTGCTAGAGACACCCGAACAGATACGCAGTATTTT.

The V and J genes are TRBV7-9 and TRBJ2-7; no reliable D call. Germline-derived CDR1 and CDR2 are SEHNR and FQNEAQ (reference sequence). The CDR3 consists of 15 residues. Trimming took off 4 bases at V and 6 bases at J, with 19 bases between the two ends. CDR3 nucleotide sequence: TGTGCCAGCAGCTCCTCACAGCAGCCCTTAGGCGAGCAGTACTTC. Translation: CASSSSQQPLGEQYF. Full variable domain (remainder filled in from reference TRBV7-9 and TRBJ2-7): DTGVSQNPRHKITKRGQNVTFRCDPISEHNRLYWYRQTLGQGPEFLTYFQNEAQLEKSRLLSDRFSAERPKGSFSTLEIQRTEQGDSAMYLCASSSSQQPLGEQYFGPGTRLTVT.